This T cell receptor beta chain was captured in a study of T cell clones after liver transplantation. A remark on this clone: Its antigen is not known.

Per the germline V gene, CDR1 is SGHRS and CDR2 is YFSETQ. The V segment lost 0 bases and the J segment 7 bases; nucleotides outside the gene matches: 8. This CDR3 contains 16 residues. TCRdb keeps only in-frame clones here, not all; method: immunoSEQ multiplex PCR. The profile shows 85,000 to 110,000 clones, 80% to 90% of them singletons. Study findings and constraints: A significant post-transplant drop in circulating graft-donor-reactive CD4 TCRbeta sequences occurred in most of the 8 subjects.

The clonotype comes from a human patient who received a liver transplant. Part of the T cells may come from the graft donor. This material consisted of CD4+ T cells from blood, taken approximately 43 months after liver transplant. The J gene is TRBJ2-5, the V gene TRBV5-1; 11 bases align to TRBD1. In DNA form, the CDR3 reads TGCGCCAGCAGCTTGGGGACAGGGGGCGGTTCTGTGACCCAGTACTTC. Translating it yields CASSLGTGGGSVTQYF.